This T cell receptor beta chain is from a study of cytomegalovirus exposure and HLA in healthy donors. Whole-study results and caveats: Within the 120 or so validation repertoires, first-cohort TCR clusters tended to co-occur, according to a later analysis. There were fewer than 200 TCR beta chains listed as cytomegalovirus-associated. Most TCR sequences proved rare, with some public TCRs found in many donors.

Among the 110 or so subjects of the validation cohort, separate from the roughly 600-subject first cohort, were the donors. There are 16 residues in the CDR3. J was trimmed by 4 bases and V by 0 bases; bases with no gene match: 3. Germline CDR1 reads SGDLS; CDR2 reads YYNGEE. Sequenced by immunoSEQ multiplex PCR; TCRdb stores in-frame clones only, minus some. The repertoire holds 60,000 to 85,000 clones, with under 96% as singletons. Remarks on this clone: Its antigen is as yet unknown.

The sample taken for sequencing was PBMCs. The sequence was collected from a woman aged 18-29 years in good health and CMV-seropositive. The chain joins TRBV9 to TRBJ2-1; 11 nucleotides match TRBD2. CDR3 nucleotide sequence: TGTGCCAGCAGCGTAGCCTCTAGCGGGGGGTACAATGAGCAGTTCTTC. It translates to CASSVASSGGYNEQFF.